Given below is one T cell receptor beta chain in context. The antigen it recognizes is unknown. A junction end diverges from the germline sequence, so it may reflect a read error. These data originate in a study of blood T cell repertoires in COVID-19 (dated by TCRdb to 2018 to 2021). Concerning the study at large: Samples from collaborators originated in the United States, Italy and Spain and spanned both the acute and convalescent phases of COVID-19. The repertoires were made available in a free public database intended to serve as a resource for research on the immune response to SARS-CoV-2. The prospective study material was composed of cDNA or gDNA derived from T cells, B-cell-depleted T cells, or PBMCs. Samples came from the ongoing ImmuneRACE study (first 160 participants) plus 1,254 subjects from 6 global collaborators. Where available, HLA class I and class II types were taken from metadata supplied by the sample provider and were not determined by assay-based typing. A de-identified subject ID, COVID-19 status, age in years and sex were almost always included in the sample metadata. Deeply sampled blood TCRbeta repertoires from subjects exposed to, actively infected with, or recovered from COVID-19 were included in the dataset. The paper as a whole reports these results and caveats: The amount of clinical and demographic metadata varied by source and participant and was provided uncurated.

From cysteine to phenylalanine, the CDR3 is 12 amino acids long. The DNA shown is the 36-base CDR3, in frame from base 1. The germline V gene specifies ENHRY as CDR1 and SYGVKD as CDR2. TCRbeta CDR3 regions were amplified from genomic DNA using the immunoSEQ Assay, a bias-controlled multiplex PCR. As for how the authors treated the data: The number of nucleated cells in each sample was estimated from the amplification of reference gene primers within the assay. To quantify the absolute abundance of each unique TCRbeta CDR3 rearrangement, sequence reads were collapsed and filtered. Productive Simpson clonality was computed per sample as the square root of Simpson's diversity index over productive rearrangements. In its TCRdb copy, this immuneACCESS table keeps in-frame sequences only and misses some clones. Where compared with another copy, unresolved V genes explain less than half of these, and the others have no known cause. The V and J calls and clone size are taken from that table; D and trimming were inferred from the DNA. The table for this sample lists 100,000 to 150,000 clones; around 85% of them were counted only once. Together, the top ten hold roughly 17% of the sample.

In Seattle, one collaborating source enrolled patients while the infection was active and tracked those patients longitudinally over the course of disease. Collaborating institutions collected whole blood in K2EDTA tubes following their own protocols. Collaborator samples were shipped for TCRbeta analysis as frozen whole blood, isolated PBMCs, or DNA extracted from either sample type. In this chain, TRBV10-3 is recombined with TRBJ1-2, and TRBD1 matches 7 of the central bases. The TCR originated in a man aged 25-45 years with COVID-19, enrolled during active disease. Sequences were obtained from peripheral blood. CDR3 loop: CAITGGKGGPSF. The DNA sequence follows: TGTGCCATCACAGGAGGGAAAGGGGGCCCCTCCTTC.